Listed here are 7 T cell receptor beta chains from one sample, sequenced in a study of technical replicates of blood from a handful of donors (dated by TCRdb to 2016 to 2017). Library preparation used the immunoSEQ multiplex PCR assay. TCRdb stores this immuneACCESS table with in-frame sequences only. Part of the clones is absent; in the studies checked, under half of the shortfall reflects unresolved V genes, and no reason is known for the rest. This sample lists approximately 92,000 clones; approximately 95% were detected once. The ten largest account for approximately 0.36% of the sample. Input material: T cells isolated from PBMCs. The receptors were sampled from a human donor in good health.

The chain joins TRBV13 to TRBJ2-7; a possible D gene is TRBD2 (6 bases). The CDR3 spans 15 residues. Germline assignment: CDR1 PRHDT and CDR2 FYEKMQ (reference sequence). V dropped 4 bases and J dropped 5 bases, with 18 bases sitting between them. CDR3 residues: CASSSNGSPRDEQYF. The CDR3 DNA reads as TGTGCCAGCAGCTCAAACGGGAGCCCCAGGGACGAGCAGTACTTC.

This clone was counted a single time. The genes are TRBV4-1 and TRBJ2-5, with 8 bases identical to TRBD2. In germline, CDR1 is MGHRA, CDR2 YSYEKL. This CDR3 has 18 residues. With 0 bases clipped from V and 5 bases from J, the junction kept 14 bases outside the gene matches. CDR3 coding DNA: TGCGCCAGCAGCCAAGAAGGCCGAGGTGGAGCGGGGGTCGAGACCCAGTACTTC. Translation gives CASSQEGRGGAGVETQYF.

The CDR3 is CASSITRETQYF. The CDR3 DNA is TGTGCCAGTAGTATAACAAGAGAGACCCAGTACTTC. The chain uses TRBV19 and TRBJ2-5; D unclear. Germline V gives CDR1 LNHDA, CDR2 SQIVND (reference sequence). V was pared by 2 bases and J by 4 bases, with 5 bases between. The CDR3 runs 12 residues.

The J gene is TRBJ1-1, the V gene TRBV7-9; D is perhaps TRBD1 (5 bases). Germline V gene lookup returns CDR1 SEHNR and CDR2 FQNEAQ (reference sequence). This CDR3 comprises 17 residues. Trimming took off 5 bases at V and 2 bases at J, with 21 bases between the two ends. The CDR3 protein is CASSPTRDLSANTEAFF. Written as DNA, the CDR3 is TGTGCCAGCAGCCCCACGAGGGACTTGAGTGCTAACACTGAAGCTTTCTTT.

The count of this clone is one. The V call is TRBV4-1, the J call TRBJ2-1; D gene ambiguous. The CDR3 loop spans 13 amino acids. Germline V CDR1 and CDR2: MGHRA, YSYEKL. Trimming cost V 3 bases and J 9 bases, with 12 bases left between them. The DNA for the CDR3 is TGCGCCAGCAGCCATCTCCTGGTCGGTGAGCAGTTCTTC. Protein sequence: CASSHLLVGEQFF.

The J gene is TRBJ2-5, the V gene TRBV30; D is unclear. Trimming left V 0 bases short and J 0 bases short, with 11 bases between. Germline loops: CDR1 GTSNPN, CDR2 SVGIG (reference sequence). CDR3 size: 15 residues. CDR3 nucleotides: TGTGCCTGGAGTGTGAGGTCTTATTACCAAGAGACCCAGTACTTC. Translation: CAWSVRSYYQETQYF.

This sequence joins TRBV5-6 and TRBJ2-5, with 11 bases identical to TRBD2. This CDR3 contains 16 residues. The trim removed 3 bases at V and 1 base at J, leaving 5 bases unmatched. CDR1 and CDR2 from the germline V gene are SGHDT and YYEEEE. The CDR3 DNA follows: TGTGCCAGCAGCTGGGGACTAGCGGCTTTCCAAGAGACCCAGTACTTC. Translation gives CASSWGLAAFQETQYF.